Following are 13 T cell receptor beta chains from one sample sequenced in a study of T-cell memory formation after mild COVID-19. In TCRdb, the 5' RACE reads were re-called with MiXCR into one record per CDR3 protein. The data hold around 410,000 distinct CDR3 sequences, with roughly a quarter observed a single time. The sample comprised PBMCs or a T cell subset sorted from them (not recorded which). These receptors were obtained from an adult woman who had mild COVID-19 (a few samples of this study predate the infection). Cell type and time point are not known.

The rearrangement uses TRBV6-5 and TRBJ2-7; tentative D call: TRBD2 (6 bases). The germline V gene encodes CDR1 MNHEY and CDR2 SVGAGI. The V and J ends lost 2 bases and 0 bases respectively, with 17 bases between them. This CDR3 contains 17 residues. CDR3 coding DNA: TGTGCCAGCAGTTACCTGAACCCGGGACTTTCCTCCTACGAGCAGTACTTC. This translates into CASSYLNPGLSSYEQYF.

The rearrangement joins TRBV18 to TRBJ2-2; no reliable D call. With 1 base removed from V and 1 base from J, the gap between germline ends came to 7 bases. There are 15 residues in the CDR3. CDR1 and CDR2 from the germline V gene are KGHSH and LQKENI. The chain's CDR3 is CASSPRSENTGELFF. DNA of the CDR3: TGTGCCAGCTCACCACGTTCCGAGAACACCGGGGAGCTGTTTTTT.

This clonotype was detected once. This sequence joins TRBV9 and TRBJ2-5; a possible D gene is TRBD1 (6 bases). V lost 1 base and J 6 bases, leaving 16 bases between the germline ends. There are 15 residues in the CDR3. Germline V lookup: CDR1 SGDLS, CDR2 YYNGEE. The CDR3 spells CASSVTPTGRQTQYF. CDR3 nucleotides: TGTGCCAGCAGCGTAACCCCAACAGGGAGACAGACCCAGTACTTC.

This clonotype was counted once. V is TRBV2 and J is TRBJ2-3; no clear D. The CDR3 is made up of 14 amino acids. CDR1 is SNHLY, CDR2 FYNNEI, per germline. Trimming took off 0 bases at V and 4 bases at J, with 8 bases between the two ends. The DNA for the CDR3 is TGTGCCAGCAGTGAAGCGCCCCCCCCAGATACGCAGTATTTT. It yields the protein CASSEAPPPDTQYF.

The chain recombines TRBV20-1 with TRBJ2-1; 7 nucleotides align to TRBD2. Germline assignment: CDR1 DFQATT and CDR2 SNEGSKA (reference sequence). The CDR3 runs 16 residues. V trimming: 1 base; J trimming: 2 bases; junction bases outside the gene matches: 8. CDR3 protein: CSARAVGGTPYNEQFF. The CDR3 coding sequence is TGCAGTGCTAGAGCGGTGGGGGGGACCCCCTACAATGAGCAGTTCTTC.

This clonotype appeared a few times. CDR3 region: CASSYSPGELFF. In DNA form, the CDR3 reads TGTGCCAGCAGTTACTCGCCTGGGGAGCTGTTTTTT. The chain joins TRBV6-5 to TRBJ2-2; D is unclear. Germline assignment: CDR1 MNHEY and CDR2 SVGAGI. Trimming took 0 bases from V and 8 from J, leaving 4 bases between them. The CDR3 length is 12 residues.

This chain uses TRBV30 with TRBJ1-1; D uncertain. The germline V gene encodes CDR1 GTSNPN and CDR2 SVGIG (reference sequence). The CDR3 consists of 12 residues. The V end lost 4 bases, the J end lost 2 bases, and 8 bases lay between the germline ends. Here the CDR3 DNA reads TGTGCCTGGACCCTTTTAAACACTGAAGCTTTCTTT. Residues: CAWTLLNTEAFF.

The chain employs TRBV20-1 and TRBJ2-1, with 12 bases fitting TRBD1. The CDR3 is made up of 17 amino acids. Germline V lookup: CDR1 DFQATT, CDR2 SNEGSKA (reference sequence). V lost 3 bases and J lost 5; bases outside the gene matches: 11. DNA for the CDR3: TGCAGTGCTAGTCCTGGGTTGGGACAGGGGGCCAACAATGAGCAGTTCTTC. It translates to CSASPGLGQGANNEQFF.

The chain employs TRBV7-2 and TRBJ2-7; TRBD2 aligns across 7 bases. Germline assignment: CDR1 SGHTA and CDR2 FQGNSA. The CDR3 consists of 14 residues. Trimming took 3 bases from V and 7 from J; bases not matched to a gene: 9. The CDR3 spells CASSLGRERGEQYF. CDR3 bases: TGTGCCAGCAGCTTGGGCAGGGAGCGGGGTGAGCAGTACTTC.

This clonotype was counted many times. The rearrangement uses TRBV11-2 and TRBJ2-1; 8 positions match TRBD2. The J segment lost 8 bases and the V segment lost 3 bases, leaving 15 bases of the junction unmatched. This CDR3 has 17 amino acids. The germline gives CDR1 SGHAT, CDR2 FQNNGV. CDR3 DNA: TGTGCCAGCAGCTTGTCAACGGGAGGGCCTCGTTCCTATGAGCAGTTCTTC. As protein: CASSLSTGGPRSYEQFF.

The chain uses TRBV4-3 and TRBJ2-1; 8 nucleotides match TRBD1. The V and J ends lost 4 bases and 1 base, in that order; junction bases with no gene match: 9. This CDR3 is built from 17 residues. From germline, CDR1 is LGHNA and CDR2 YSLEER. The CDR3 sequence is CASSLPTGVRSYNEQFF. The CDR3, as DNA: TGCGCCAGCAGCCTCCCGACAGGGGTGAGGTCCTACAATGAGCAGTTCTTC.

This clonotype appeared a few times. The chain employs TRBV12-3 or TRBV12-4 and TRBJ1-1; no definite D call. This CDR3 is built from 13 residues. The V and J ends lost 6 bases and 0 bases respectively, with 8 bases between them. This CDR3 is CASRGKMNTEAFF. CDR3 in DNA: TGTGCCAGCAGGGGTAAGATGAACACTGAAGCTTTCTTT.

The gene calls are TRBV5-1 and TRBJ2-3; 10 bases map to TRBD2. The germline V gene encodes CDR1 SGHRS and CDR2 YFSETQ. J lost 6 bases, V lost 0 bases, and 7 bases had no gene match. CDR3 length equals 16 residues. CDR3 protein: CASSLVVAGGPDTQYF. The CDR3 DNA reads TGCGCCAGCAGCTTGGTGGTAGCGGGGGGTCCGGATACGCAGTATTTT.